This T cell receptor (beta chain) comes out of a study of blood T cell repertoires in COVID-19. Study-level background: COVID-19 samples, acute and convalescent, were from the United States, Italy and Spain. T cells, B-cell-depleted T cells, or PBMCs provided the cDNA or gDNA that served as material.

Germline V gene sequence: CDR1 SGHTA, CDR2 FQGNSA. Deletions cut 2 bases from V and 7 bases from J, with 12 bases between. The CDR3 has 15 amino acids. Authors' methods: For nucleated cells, counts were estimated from reference gene primer amplification. Method: immunoSEQ multiplex PCR; TCRdb's copy keeps in-frame clones and lacks some. V, J and clone size derive from that table, while D and trimming were established from the DNA sequence. The data show over 150,000 clones, around 84% seen once. Sequencing was performed on peripheral blood. The chain couples TRBV7-2 to TRBJ1-6; D gene uncertain. The receptor was isolated from a man older than 75 with acute or convalescent COVID-19. The CDR3 spells CASSLYLSSNSPLHF. In nucleotides, the CDR3 is TGTGCCAGCAGCTTATATTTGAGCTCAAATTCACCCCTCCACTTT.